The rows below give T cell receptor beta chains drawn from one sample of a study of shared clonotypes between healthy human individuals. Libraries were prepared by immunoSEQ multiplex PCR; TCRdb keeps only in-frame clonotypes and omits some of them. The sample yields hundreds of thousands of clones, around 72% seen once. The sample taken for sequencing was memory CD4+ T cells sorted from blood. The receptors stem from a young woman in good health. Each CDR3 is given with its conserved first and last residue. The D gene is left open where the match is weak. Clone size is given for some rows only: seen once, a few or many times, or a class if the clone is expanded.

j_call clone_size v_call d_call cdr3_aa cdr3_nt
TRBJ2-7 NA TRBV11-2 TRBD2 CASSFTREGYEQYF TGTGCCAGCAGCTTCACCCGGGAGGGCTACGAGCAGTACTTC
TRBJ2-5 NA TRBV30 NA CAWSEALPRSPYQETQYF TGTGCCTGGAGTGAAGCCCTACCTCGGTCCCCGTACCAAGAGACCCAGTACTTC
TRBJ1-1 NA TRBV30 NA CAWGIGTEAFF TGTGCCTGGGGGATCGGGACTGAAGCTTTCTTT
TRBJ1-1 few TRBV19 NA CASSVRLGADQLNTEAFF TGTGCCAGTAGCGTCCGGCTGGGGGCAGACCAGCTGAACACTGAAGCTTTCTTT
TRBJ1-3 once TRBV4-1 TRBD1 CASSSHRDRVQRNTIYF TGCGCCAGCAGCTCTCACCGGGACAGGGTTCAGAGAAACACCATATATTTT
TRBJ2-2 NA TRBV27 TRBD2 CASSDGRAYTGELFF TGTGCCAGCTCGGACGGGAGGGCTTACACCGGGGAGCTGTTTTTT
TRBJ1-1 NA TRBV14 NA CASSQVQGVQTEAFF TGTGCCAGCAGCCAGGTACAAGGGGTTCAGACTGAAGCTTTCTTT
TRBJ2-7 NA TRBV11-2 TRBD1 CASSYGQGAPTNEQYF TGTGCCAGCAGCTACGGACAGGGGGCGCCGACCAACGAGCAGTACTTC
TRBJ2-7 NA TRBV6-1 TRBD1 CASSISKDRGNEQYF TGTGCCAGCAGTATATCCAAGGACAGGGGGAACGAGCAGTACTTC
TRBJ1-5 NA TRBV4-2 NA CASSPKGTGIEPQHF TGTGCCAGCAGCCCCAAGGGTACAGGGATTGAGCCCCAGCATTTT
TRBJ2-3 NA TRBV6-1 TRBD2 CATDGRAGADTQYF TGTGCCACTGACGGGAGGGCCGGGGCAGATACGCAGTATTTT
TRBJ2-2 few TRBV12-5 TRBD1 CASGADRGRGTGELFF TGTGCTAGTGGTGCGGACAGGGGCCGAGGCACCGGGGAGCTGTTTTTT
TRBJ2-7 NA TRBV5-4 TRBD2 CASSPTTSGRAYEQYF TGTGCCAGCAGTCCGACGACTAGCGGGAGGGCCTACGAGCAGTACTTC
TRBJ1-2 NA TRBV28 NA CASATHPSNYGYTF TGTGCCAGCGCGACCCACCCTTCTAACTATGGCTACACCTTC
TRBJ2-7 NA TRBV5-6 TRBD2 CASSPGTSGNYEQYF TGTGCCAGCAGCCCCGGGACTAGCGGGAACTACGAGCAGTACTTC